These T cell receptor beta chains were read from a single sample in a study of cytomegalovirus exposure and HLA in healthy donors. The assay was immunoSEQ multiplex PCR, and TCRdb's table has in-frame clones only and misses some. The sample carries about 200,000 clones, around 80% recorded once. The material sequenced was PBMCs. Receptors were obtained from a man between 45 and 60 years old in good health and CMV-seronegative. CDR3s include the opening cysteine and the closing phenylalanine or tryptophan. A D gene is named only where the DNA matches it firmly. Where a row states a size, it is once, few, many or the class of an expanded clone; other rows omit it.

- | TRBJ2-3 | TRBV19 | - | TGTGCCAGTAGTATTTCGACCCTTCGCGGGACTAGCACAGATACGCAGTATTTT | CASSISTLRGTSTDTQYF
- | TRBJ2-5 | TRBV2 | TRBD1 | TGTGCCAGCAGTGGGGACAGGGTAGCCAAGCAGTACTTC | CASSGDRVAKQYF
once | TRBJ1-1 | TRBV4-1 | - | TGCGCCAGCAGCCAAGACGAGGGATCTACCACTGAAGCTTTCTTT | CASSQDEGSTTEAFF
- | TRBJ1-5 | TRBV7-8 | TRBD1 | TGTGCCAGCAGCTTAGGGGACAGGGGGAGCAATCAGCCCCAGCATTTT | CASSLGDRGSNQPQHF
- | TRBJ1-4 | TRBV5-1 | - | TGCGCCAGCTGCCTTCAGGAAGCAACTAATGAAAAACTGTTTTTT | CASCLQEATNEKLFF
few | TRBJ1-1 | TRBV4-1 | - | TGCGCCAGCAGCCGCTACGCGGGGGCCAACACTGAAGCTTTCTTT | CASSRYAGANTEAFF
- | TRBJ1-4 | TRBV4-1 | - | TGCGCCAGCAGCCAAGGATCGACTCCTGAAAAACTGTTTTTT | CASSQGSTPEKLFF
- | TRBJ1-5 | TRBV7-2 | TRBD1 | TGTGCCAGCACGGTCGACAGGGCCCCTAATCAGCCCCAGCATTTT | CASTVDRAPNQPQHF
- | TRBJ1-1 | TRBV7-9 | TRBD1 | TGTGCCAGCAGGGGACAGGGGGCTACTGAAGCTTTCTTT | CASRGQGATEAFF
- | TRBJ2-7 | TRBV19 | TRBD1 | TGTGCCAGTAGTATAGTGGACAGGGGCTACGAGCAGTACTTC | CASSIVDRGYEQYF
few | TRBJ1-6 | TRBV7-3 | - | TGTGCCAGCAGCTTAGACATCCTGTATAATTCACCCCTCCACTTT | CASSLDILYNSPLHF
- | TRBJ1-4 | TRBV5-4 | TRBD1 | TGTGCCAGCAGCGATCCGGGACAGGGGAATGAAAAACTGTTTTTT | CASSDPGQGNEKLFF
few | TRBJ2-5 | TRBV5-4 | - | TGTGCCAGCAGCTTGCTTACGACGGGGGAGACCCAGTACTTC | CASSLLTTGETQYF
- | TRBJ2-6 | TRBV18 | - | TGTGCCAGCTCACCACCGGGCCAGCCTCCCTCTGGGGCCAACGTCCTGACTTTC | CASSPPGQPPSGANVLTF
- | TRBJ2-7 | TRBV10-1 | TRBD1 | TGCGCCAGCAGTGATCGGAAGGACAGGGGAGACGAGCAGTACTTC | CASSDRKDRGDEQYF
- | TRBJ2-1 | TRBV7-3 | TRBD1 | TGTGCCAGCAGCTTCCTACTAACAGGGGCTAGAAATGAGCAGTTCTTC | CASSFLLTGARNEQFF
- | TRBJ2-1 | TRBV11-2 | - | TGTGCCAGCAGCTCCGGACTCCCTTACGATGAGCAGTTCTTC | CASSSGLPYDEQFF
- | TRBJ2-2 | TRBV9 | TRBD1 | TGTGCCAGCAGCGTTGAGGACAGGTCCGGGGAGCTGTTTTTT | CASSVEDRSGELFF
- | TRBJ2-5 | TRBV7-3 | TRBD1 | TGTGCCAGCAGCTTGGACAGGCGAGAGACCCAGTACTTC | CASSLDRRETQYF
- | TRBJ1-2 | TRBV7-9 | TRBD1 | TGTGCCAGCAGCTTAGCGGGACAGGGCTATGGCTACACCTTC | CASSLAGQGYGYTF
- | TRBJ1-5 | TRBV6-5 | TRBD1 | TGTGCCACGACAGGGGGCGGCAATCAGCCCCAGCATTTT | CATTGGGNQPQHF
- | TRBJ2-3 | TRBV18 | TRBD2 | TGTGCCAGCTCACGGGTAGCGGGAGACGGCACAGATACGCAGTATTTT | CASSRVAGDGTDTQYF
- | TRBJ2-7 | TRBV9 | TRBD1 | TGTGCCAGCAGCGTTGGGACAGGGGGAGTCTACGAGCAGTACTTC | CASSVGTGGVYEQYF
- | TRBJ2-1 | TRBV9 | TRBD2 | TGTGCCAGCAGCGCTTCCGGGACTAGCGGGAGGGGGAATGAGCAGTTCTTC | CASSASGTSGRGNEQFF
- | TRBJ1-2 | TRBV6-5 | - | TGTGCCAGCAGTCAATCCAACAGGGCGGGCTACACCTTC | CASSQSNRAGYTF
- | TRBJ2-4 | TRBV4-1 | TRBD2 | TGCGCCAGCAGCCTCGGGACTAGCGGGAGCGGTATTCAGTACTTC | CASSLGTSGSGIQYF
few | TRBJ2-3 | TRBV14 | TRBD2 | TGTGCCAGCAGCCAAGTGGAACTAGCGGCTAGCACAGATACGCAGTATTTT | CASSQVELAASTDTQYF
- | TRBJ2-5 | TRBV28 | - | TGTGCCAGCAGTTTATTCAGGCGAGAGGGTGGTAGGCAGACCCAGTACTTC | CASSLFRREGGRQTQYF
- | TRBJ2-7 | TRBV7-9 | - | TGTGCCAGCAGCTTCTCCGAACCTAACCACGGAGGGCAGTACTTC | CASSFSEPNHGGQYF
- | TRBJ2-7 | TRBV7-2 | TRBD2 | TGTGCCAGCACCCAGGGTTCTAGCGGGAAGTACGAGCAGTACTTC | CASTQGSSGKYEQYF
- | TRBJ1-5 | TRBV9 | TRBD1 | TGTGCCAGCAGCGTAGGACAGGGGGGCAATCAGCCCCAGCATTTT | CASSVGQGGNQPQHF
once | TRBJ1-5 | TRBV27 | TRBD1 | TGTGCCAGTAGAAAGGGGGCCCAGCCCCAGCATTTT | CASRKGAQPQHF
once | TRBJ2-7 | TRBV4-1 | - | TGCGCCAGCAGCCAAGAGGGGCGGGGAAGCTCCTACGAGCAGTACTTC | CASSQEGRGSSYEQYF
- | TRBJ1-5 | TRBV19 | - | TGTGCCAGTACTTACGGGATGCCCGGTCAGCCCCAGCATTTT | CASTYGMPGQPQHF
- | TRBJ2-2 | TRBV7-8 | - | TGTGCCAGCAGCTTAGGGGCCCGGGCAGGGGACACCGGGGAGCTGTTTTTT | CASSLGARAGDTGELFF
- | TRBJ2-2 | TRBV5-1 | - | TGCGCCAGCAGCTTGGCGGAGGCAGGAGGGACCGGGGAGCTGTTTTTT | CASSLAEAGGTGELFF
few | TRBJ1-1 | TRBV15 | - | TGTGCCACCAGCGTTCAGGGAAAAACGGCTGAAGCTTTCTTT | CATSVQGKTAEAFF
few | TRBJ2-1 | TRBV6-5 | TRBD2 | TGTGCCAGCAGTTACATTGGGACTAGTAACAATGAGCAGTTCTTC | CASSYIGTSNNEQFF
- | TRBJ2-1 | TRBV28 | - | TGTGCCAGTCGGGTAGACAATGAGCAGTTCTTC | CASRVDNEQFF
- | TRBJ2-5 | TRBV28 | TRBD1 | TGTGCCAGCAGTACCGACAGGGGGCGAAAGACCCAGTACTTC | CASSTDRGRKTQYF
once | TRBJ1-1 | TRBV18 | TRBD1 | TGTGCCAGCTCACCATTAGCCAGGGGGACTGAAGCTTTCTTT | CASSPLARGTEAFF
- | TRBJ1-3 | TRBV29-1 | TRBD1 | TGCAGCGCCGAACCCAGGGGGTCGGGAAACACCATATATTTT | CSAEPRGSGNTIYF
- | TRBJ2-3 | TRBV5-8 | - | TGTGCCAGCAGCTTGGGGCTAGCGTTGAACACAGATACGCAGTATTTT | CASSLGLALNTDTQYF
- | TRBJ2-1 | TRBV6-6 | TRBD1 | TGTGCCAGCAGTACGCCGGGACAGGGGTGGAATGAGCAGTTCTTC | CASSTPGQGWNEQFF
few | TRBJ1-6 | TRBV7-3 | TRBD1 | TGTGCCAGCAGCTTAGGACAGGGGGTCTCACCCCTCCACTTT | CASSLGQGVSPLHF
- | TRBJ2-6 | TRBV6-1 | TRBD1 | TGTGCCAGCAGAGCACAGGGGACTGGGGCCAACGTCCTGACTTTC | CASRAQGTGANVLTF
- | TRBJ2-7 | TRBV5-6 | TRBD2 | TGTGCCAGCAGCTCCTCGGGGGGGGGCTACGAGCAGTACTTC | CASSSSGGGYEQYF
- | TRBJ2-1 | TRBV29-1 | - | TGCAGCGGACAGACAGTCATGAGCTCCTACAATGAGCAGTTCTTC | CSGQTVMSSYNEQFF
- | TRBJ1-4 | TRBV9 | - | TGTGCCAGCAGCGTAGGGGATCAAAGGCCCGGGGATGAAAAACTGTTTTTT | CASSVGDQRPGDEKLFF
few | TRBJ1-6 | TRBV25-1 | TRBD1 | TGTGCCAGCAGTGGACAGGGAGGTAATTCACCCCTCCACTTT | CASSGQGGNSPLHF
- | TRBJ2-5 | TRBV30 | - | TGTGCCTGGGGAAGGCCGGGAGCAGAGACCCAGTACTTC | CAWGRPGAETQYF
- | TRBJ1-1 | TRBV7-2 | TRBD1 | TGTGCCAGCAGCCCTTATCCAGGGGGAAACACTGAAGCTTTCTTT | CASSPYPGGNTEAFF
- | TRBJ1-5 | TRBV27 | - | TGTGCCAGCAGTTTAGCAGGGAATAGCAATCAGCCCCAGCATTTT | CASSLAGNSNQPQHF
- | TRBJ2-2 | TRBV27 | TRBD2 | TGTGCCAGCAGTTTAACCGGGCTAGCGGGAGTGAACACCGGGGAGCTGTTTTTT | CASSLTGLAGVNTGELFF
few | TRBJ2-1 | TRBV27 | TRBD2 | TGTGCCAGCAGTTCTAGCGGGTACTACAATGAGCAGTTCTTC | CASSSSGYYNEQFF
few | TRBJ1-4 | TRBV5-6 | TRBD1 | TGTGCCAGCAGCTTGAAGGGGGCAGGAACTAATGAAAAACTGTTTTTT | CASSLKGAGTNEKLFF
- | TRBJ2-3 | TRBV28 | TRBD2 | TGTGCCAGCAGTTTCCTAGCGGGAGTTCCAGATACGCAGTATTTT | CASSFLAGVPDTQYF
- | TRBJ2-2 | TRBV9 | TRBD2 | TGTGCCAGCAGCGTAGGCGGGACTAGCGGGAGTGGCGGGGAGCTGTTTTTT | CASSVGGTSGSGGELFF
- | TRBJ2-3 | TRBV29-1 | - | TGCAGCGTTGAACCTAGCGTGAACACAGATACGCAGTATTTT | CSVEPSVNTDTQYF
few | TRBJ2-1 | TRBV19 | - | TGTGCCAGTAGCGACAACAGGGCTTATAACAATGAGCAGTTCTTC | CASSDNRAYNNEQFF